Described below is a single TCR beta chain sequence and its context. CDR3 length equals 12 residues. Trimming left V 3 bases short and J 3 bases short, with 5 bases between. The V gene's germline CDR1 is MDHEN and CDR2 SYDVKM. This specimen belongs to a study of blood T cell repertoires in COVID-19. Turning to the study itself: The cDNA or gDNA used as material had been derived from T cells, B-cell-depleted T cells, or PBMCs.

Libraries were prepared by immunoSEQ multiplex PCR; TCRdb keeps only in-frame clonotypes and omits some of them. The repertoire holds fewer than 250,000 clones, with 88% as singletons. The sequencing input was peripheral blood. This receptor was taken from a man aged 30 to 45 with acute or convalescent COVID-19. The V gene is TRBV28, the J gene TRBJ1-2; D unclear. The CDR3: CASSFFDYGYTF. The CDR3 DNA sequence: TGTGCCAGCAGTTTCTTTGACTATGGCTACACCTTC.